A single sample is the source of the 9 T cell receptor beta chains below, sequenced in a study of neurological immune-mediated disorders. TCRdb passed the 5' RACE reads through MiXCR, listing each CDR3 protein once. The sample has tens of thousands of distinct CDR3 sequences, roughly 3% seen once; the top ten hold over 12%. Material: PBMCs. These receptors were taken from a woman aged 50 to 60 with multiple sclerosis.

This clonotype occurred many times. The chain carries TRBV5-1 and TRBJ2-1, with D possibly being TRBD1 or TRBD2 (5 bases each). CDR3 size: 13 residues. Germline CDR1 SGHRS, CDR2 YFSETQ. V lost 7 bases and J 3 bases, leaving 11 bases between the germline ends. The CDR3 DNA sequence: TGCGCCAGCGGCCGGGACGGCTACAATGAGCAGTTCTTC. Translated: CASGRDGYNEQFF.

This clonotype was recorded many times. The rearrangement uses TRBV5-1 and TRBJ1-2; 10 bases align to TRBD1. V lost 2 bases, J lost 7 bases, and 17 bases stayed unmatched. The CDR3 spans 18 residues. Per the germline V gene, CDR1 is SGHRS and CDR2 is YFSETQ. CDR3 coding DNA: TGCGCCAGCAGCTTCGTACCCGTGGGGACAGGGGCGGATCGTGGCTACACCTTC. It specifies CASSFVPVGTGADRGYTF.

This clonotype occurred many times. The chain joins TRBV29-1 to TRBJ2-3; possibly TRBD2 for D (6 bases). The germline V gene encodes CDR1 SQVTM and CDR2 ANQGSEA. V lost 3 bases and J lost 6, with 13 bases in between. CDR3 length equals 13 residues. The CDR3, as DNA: TGCAGCGTTGATTGGAGGGGTGGTGATACGCAGTATTTT. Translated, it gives CSVDWRGGDTQYF.

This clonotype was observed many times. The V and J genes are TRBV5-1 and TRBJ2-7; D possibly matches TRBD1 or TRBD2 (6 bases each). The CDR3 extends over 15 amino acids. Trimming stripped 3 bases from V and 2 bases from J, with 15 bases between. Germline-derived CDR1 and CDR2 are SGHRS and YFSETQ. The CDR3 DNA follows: TGCGCCAGCAGCTGGGGGGCGGGCGAAGCCTACGAGCAGTACGTC. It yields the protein CASSWGAGEAYEQYV.

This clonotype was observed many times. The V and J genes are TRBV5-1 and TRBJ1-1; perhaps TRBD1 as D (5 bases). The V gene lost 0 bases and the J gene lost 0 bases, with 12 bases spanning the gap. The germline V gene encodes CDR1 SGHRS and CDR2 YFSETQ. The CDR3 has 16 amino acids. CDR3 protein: CASSLDPGRMNTEAFF. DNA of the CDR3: TGCGCCAGCAGCTTGGATCCGGGGCGGATGAACACTGAAGCTTTCTTT.

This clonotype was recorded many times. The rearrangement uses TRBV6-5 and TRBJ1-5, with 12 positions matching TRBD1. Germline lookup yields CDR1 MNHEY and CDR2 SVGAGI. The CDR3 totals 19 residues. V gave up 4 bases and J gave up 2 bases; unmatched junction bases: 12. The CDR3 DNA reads TGTGCCAGCAGTTCACCCCCCGGGACAGGGGGCTCAGGCAATCAGCCCCAGCATTTT. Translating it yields CASSSPPGTGGSGNQPQHF.

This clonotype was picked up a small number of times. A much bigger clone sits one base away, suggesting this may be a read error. The CDR3 DNA sequence: TGTGCCATCAGCAATAAAGGCGGGAAGGGCAATGAGCAGTTCTTC. Its protein is CAISNKGGKGNEQFF. This chain joins TRBV10-3 and TRBJ2-1; TRBD2 is a possible D gene (6 bases). Per germline, CDR1 ENHRY and CDR2 SYGVKD. The CDR3 covers 15 residues. The V end was cut by 6 bases, the J end by 6 bases, with 18 bases between.

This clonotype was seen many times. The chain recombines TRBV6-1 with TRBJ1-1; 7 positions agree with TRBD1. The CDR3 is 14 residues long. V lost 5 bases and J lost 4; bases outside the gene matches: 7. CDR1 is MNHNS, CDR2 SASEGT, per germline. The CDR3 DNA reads TGTGCCAGCAGTTACACGACAGGGCGCACTGAAGCTTTCTTT. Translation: CASSYTTGRTEAFF.

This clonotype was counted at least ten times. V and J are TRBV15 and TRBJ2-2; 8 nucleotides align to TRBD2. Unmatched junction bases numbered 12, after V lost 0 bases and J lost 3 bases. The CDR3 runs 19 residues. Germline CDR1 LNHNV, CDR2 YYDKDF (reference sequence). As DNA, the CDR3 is TGTGCCACCAGCAGAGATGGAGTTAGCGGGATTTATGACACCGGGGAGCTGTTTTTT. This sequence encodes CATSRDGVSGIYDTGELFF. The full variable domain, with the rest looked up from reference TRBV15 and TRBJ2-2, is DAMVIQNPRYQVTQFGKPVTLSCSQTLNHNVMYWYQQKSSQAPKLLFHYYDKDFNNEADTPDNFQSRRPNTSFCFLDIRSPGLGDTAMYLCATSRDGVSGIYDTGELFFGEGSRLTVL.